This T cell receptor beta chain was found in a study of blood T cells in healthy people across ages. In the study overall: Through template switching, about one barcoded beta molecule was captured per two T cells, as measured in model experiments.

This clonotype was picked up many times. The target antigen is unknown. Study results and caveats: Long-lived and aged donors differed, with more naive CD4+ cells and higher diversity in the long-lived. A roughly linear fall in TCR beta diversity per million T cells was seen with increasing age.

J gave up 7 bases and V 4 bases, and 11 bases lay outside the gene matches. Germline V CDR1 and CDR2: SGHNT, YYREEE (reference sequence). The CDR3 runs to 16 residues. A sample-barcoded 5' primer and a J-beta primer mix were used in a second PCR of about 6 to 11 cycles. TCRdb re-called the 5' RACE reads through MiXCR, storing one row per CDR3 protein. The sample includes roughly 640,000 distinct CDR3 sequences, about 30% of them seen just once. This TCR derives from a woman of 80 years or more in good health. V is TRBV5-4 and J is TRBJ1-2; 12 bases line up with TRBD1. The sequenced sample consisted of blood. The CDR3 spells CASSQTRDRGRGGYTF. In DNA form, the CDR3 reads TGTGCCAGCAGCCAAACCCGGGACAGGGGGCGCGGTGGCTACACCTTC.